This T cell receptor (beta chain) appears in the sequencing data of a study of blood T cells in healthy people across ages. The germline CDR1 and CDR2 sequences are MNHEY and SVGAGI. CDR3 length: 15 amino acids. V was trimmed by 6 bases and J by 1 base, leaving 16 bases between them. With a J-beta primer mix and a sample-barcoded 5' primer, a second PCR ran roughly 6 to 11 cycles. TCRdb re-derived calls from the 5' RACE reads in MiXCR, one entry per CDR3 protein. The sample shows about 1.5 million distinct CDR3 sequences, around two fifths of them seen only once. This clonotype originated in a woman aged 18-30 years in good health. The specimen sequenced was blood. The chain carries TRBV6-5 and TRBJ2-7; tentatively, D is TRBD2 (5 bases). In DNA, the CDR3 is TGTGCCAGCAGCCGGGGTGTCGGTATATCCTACGAGCAGTACTTC. It codes for CASSRGVGISYEQYF.